This TCR beta chain was sequenced for a study of neurological immune-mediated disorders. Overall study results and limits: HTLV-1-associated myelopathy ranked highest for TCR clonal expansion and multiple sclerosis lowest, beneath healthy controls. As far as clinical or MRI features were concerned, none was associated with the multiple sclerosis repertoire cluster.

TCRdb used MiXCR to reprocess the 5' RACE reads, holding one entry per CDR3 protein. The table lists fewer than 90,000 distinct CDR3 sequences, 5.2% of them singletons, with 7.4% in the top ten. To note about this clonotype: No antigen is known for it. One end of the junction does not line up with germline, which may come from a read error.

The unsorted libraries were produced from 2 million PBMCs held at -80 C. The germline gives CDR1 SSHAT, CDR2 FNYEAQ (reference sequence). This CDR3 contains 13 residues. The clonotype comes from a man in his late teens or twenties with multiple sclerosis. The rearrangement uses TRBV7-7 and TRBJ2-2; D is unresolved. The sequenced material came from PBMCs. CDR3 bases: TGTGCTAGCAGCCCCAAGGGTTACGGGGAGCTGTTTTTT. It is translated as CASSPKGYGELFF.